Included here is one T cell receptor beta chain sequence, with context. The antigen remains unidentified. Sequence at one end of the junction differs from germline and may be a read error. Germline assignment: CDR1 SGDLS and CDR2 YYNGEE. The CDR3 spans 14 residues. Profiling relied on immunoSEQ multiplex PCR, and the TCRdb table lists in-frame clones only, not all of them. Found here are 200,000 or so clones, about four fifths of them singletons; the top ten hold around 7%. The record originates from a study of cytomegalovirus exposure and HLA in healthy donors. Study results and caveats: Most TCR sequences were seen very rarely across donors, but some public TCRs occurred in many. Specific recognition of CMV antigens was confirmed in vitro for three chains (all CMV-associated). Cytomegalovirus association was assigned to under 200 TCR beta chains.

The source of this sequence is a man younger than 35 in good health and CMV-seropositive. What was sequenced was PBMCs. J is TRBJ2-3 and V is TRBV9; possible D gene TRBD2, 6 bases. The CDR3 is CASSPLTIAEVGSF. The CDR3, as DNA: TGTGCCAGCAGCCCCCTTACAATAGCGGAAGTGGGATCGTTT.